Presented here are 11 T cell receptor beta chains from one specimen sequenced in a study of blood T cell repertoires in COVID-19. Measured with immunoSEQ multiplex PCR; TCRdb has only the in-frame clones, and not every one. The table records roughly 200,000 clones, 84% of them present only once. The sample comprised PBMCs or T cells enriched from blood (not recorded which). These receptors all come from a woman in her twenties or thirties who had been exposed to COVID-19.

V usage is TRBV5-1 and J usage is TRBJ2-3; 12 positions match TRBD2. Germline V gene lookup returns CDR1 SGHRS and CDR2 YFSETQ. V gave up 4 bases and J gave up 4 bases; unmatched junction bases: 7. This CDR3 is built from 16 residues. The chain's CDR3 is CASSPMTSGGSDTQYF. In DNA, the CDR3 is TGCGCCAGCAGCCCGATGACTAGCGGGGGCTCAGATACGCAGTATTTT.

The chain has TRBV19 and TRBJ1-1; D might be TRBD1 (5 bases). Germline V gene sequence: CDR1 LNHDA, CDR2 SQIVND (reference sequence). The length of the CDR3 is 13 residues. V was pared by 9 bases and J by 7 bases, with 18 bases between. The CDR3, as DNA: TGTGCCAGCCAGATCAAAACAGGATATGAAGCTTTCTTT. Its translation is CASQIKTGYEAFF.

The V call is TRBV4-2, the J call TRBJ1-5, with D perhaps matching TRBD1 (6 bases). This CDR3 is built from 14 residues. Trimming removed 1 base at V and 4 bases at J, with 8 bases between. The germline CDR1 and CDR2 sequences are LGHNA and YNFKEQ. Here the CDR3 DNA reads TGTGCCAGCAGCCAAGCCCAGGGGAATCAGCCCCAGCATTTT. It specifies CASSQAQGNQPQHF.

The chain couples TRBV4-2 to TRBJ2-7; TRBD2 aligns across 10 bases. CDR3 size: 15 residues. V lost 7 bases to trimming and J lost 4 bases; unmatched junction nucleotides: 10. Germline V gene sequence: CDR1 LGHNA, CDR2 YNFKEQ. This CDR3 reads CASNLRLSGGYEQYF. As DNA, the CDR3 is TGTGCCAGCAACCTCCGACTTAGCGGGGGGTACGAGCAGTACTTC.

The chain combines TRBV11-3 with TRBJ2-5, with TRBD2 as a possible D gene (5 bases). The CDR3 runs 14 residues. The ends were cut back, 5 bases at V and 5 bases at J, with 15 bases in the middle. The V gene's germline CDR1 is SGHNT and CDR2 YENEEA. The CDR3 reads CASSPGLSGETQYF. The DNA of the CDR3 is TGTGCCAGCAGCCCCGGATTGTCGGGGGAGACCCAGTACTTC.

This clone was seen more than once but under ten times. This chain links TRBV9 with TRBJ2-3, with 13 bases aligning to TRBD2. Unmatched junction bases numbered 9, after V lost 0 bases and J lost 5 bases. Germline values: CDR1 SGDLS, CDR2 YYNGEE. The CDR3 extends over 18 amino acids. This CDR3 is CASSVATGLAGSIDTQYF. CDR3 coding DNA: TGTGCCAGCAGCGTAGCTACGGGACTAGCGGGGTCGATAGATACGCAGTATTTT.

This sequence joins TRBV27 and TRBJ2-3; D is unresolved. The CDR3 runs 12 residues. Germline values: CDR1 MNHEY, CDR2 SMNVEV (reference sequence). V was cut by 5 bases and J by 2 bases, with 5 bases left in between. Written as DNA, the CDR3 is TGTGCCAGCAGTGTCCTCACAGATACGCAGTATTTT. This sequence encodes CASSVLTDTQYF.

The chain links TRBV7-2 to TRBJ1-6, with D tentatively TRBD1 (5 bases). The CDR3 spans 18 residues. Germline V gene sequence: CDR1 SGHTA, CDR2 FQGNSA. The V gene lost 5 bases and the J gene lost 7 bases, with 24 bases spanning the gap. CDR3 in DNA: TGTGCCAGCAGCCCGCGAACGTCCTTGACAGCGATAAATTCACCCCTCCACTTT. This gives the protein CASSPRTSLTAINSPLHF. The full variable domain, with the rest looked up from reference TRBV7-2 and TRBJ1-6, is GAGVSQSPSNKVTEKGKDVELRCDPISGHTALYWYRQSLGQGLEFLIYFQGNSAPDKSGLPSDRFSAERTGGSVSTLTIQRTQQEDSAVYLCASSPRTSLTAINSPLHFGNGTRLTVT.

This clone was found many times. V usage is TRBV19 and J usage is TRBJ1-1; 8 bases line up with TRBD1. The J segment lost 4 bases and the V segment lost 2 bases, leaving 15 bases of the junction unmatched. The CDR3 has 18 residues. The germline CDR1 and CDR2 sequences are LNHDA and SQIVND (reference sequence). In DNA, the CDR3 is TGTGCCAGTAGTATAAACCCAAATAGACAGGGGATGGTCACTGAAGCTTTCTTT. This encodes CASSINPNRQGMVTEAFF. Full variable domain (missing parts from reference TRBV19 and TRBJ1-1): DGGITQSPKYLFRKEGQNVTLSCEQNLNHDAMYWYRQDPGQGLRLIYYSQIVNDFQKGDIAEGYSVSREKKESFPLTVTSAQKNPTAFYLCASSINPNRQGMVTEAFFGQGTRLTVV.

V and J are TRBV7-9 and TRBJ2-7; the D is unclear. Trimming took 5 bases from V and 5 from J, leaving 13 bases between them. This CDR3 contains 13 residues. From germline, CDR1 is SEHNR and CDR2 FQNEAQ (reference sequence). CDR3 protein: CASSPVRLDEQYF. CDR3 coding DNA: TGTGCCAGCAGCCCCGTGCGCCTAGACGAGCAGTACTTC.

The chain carries TRBV11-3 and TRBJ1-1; no clear D gene. Trimming pared 1 base from V and 5 bases from J, leaving 8 bases between. CDR3 size: 13 residues. Germline assignment: CDR1 SGHNT and CDR2 YENEEA. The CDR3 is CASSLGVKTEAFF. CDR3 in DNA: TGTGCCAGCAGCTTAGGAGTTAAGACTGAAGCTTTCTTT. Based on the CDR3 plus reference TRBV11-3 and TRBJ1-1, the full variable domain is EAGVVQSPRYKIIEKKQPVAFWCNPISGHNTLYWYLQNLGQGPELLIRYENEEAVDDSQLPKDRFSAERLKGVDSTLKIQPAELGDSAVYLCASSLGVKTEAFFGQGTRLTVV.